This TCR beta chain is drawn from a study of T cell responses to AZD1222 COVID-19 vaccine. Overall study: Researchers grouped second doses given at about 4 or about 12 weeks into one pool.

Study-wide points: In a largely white British group with more females than males, clonal diversity was possibly underestimated.

Assay used: immunoSEQ multiplex PCR; TCRdb lists only in-frame clones, some missing. The table lists about 130,000 clones, over 90% of them singletons. Germline loops: CDR1 SGHNT, CDR2 YYREEE (reference sequence). The V and J ends lost 3 bases and 3 bases, in that order; junction bases with no gene match: 10. CDR3 length: 16 amino acids. Notes on this clone: Its specificity is unknown.

Sequenced material: peripheral blood, taken on day 0 of AZD1222 vaccination. This chain uses TRBV5-4 with TRBJ2-5, with TRBD2 identical over 8 bases. The receptor was isolated from an adult in good health. DNA of the CDR3: TGTGCCAGCAGCTCCGGGGGGGGGCAGGGTAAAGAGACCCAGTACTTC. This sequence encodes CASSSGGGQGKETQYF.